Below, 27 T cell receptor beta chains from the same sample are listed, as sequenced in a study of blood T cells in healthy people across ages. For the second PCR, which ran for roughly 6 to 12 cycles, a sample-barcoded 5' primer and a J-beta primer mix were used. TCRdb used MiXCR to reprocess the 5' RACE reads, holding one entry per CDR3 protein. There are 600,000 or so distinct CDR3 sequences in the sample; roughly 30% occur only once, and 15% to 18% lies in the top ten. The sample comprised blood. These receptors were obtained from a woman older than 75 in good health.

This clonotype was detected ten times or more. CDR3 sequence reads: CATSRPGGPYEQYF. For the CDR3, the DNA is TGTGCCACCAGCAGACCCGGGGGGCCCTACGAGCAGTACTTC. V usage is TRBV15 and J usage is TRBJ2-7; weak D call: TRBD2 (7 bases). CDR1 is LNHNV, CDR2 YYDKDF, per germline (reference sequence). CDR3 length: 14 residues. V was cut by 2 bases and J by 2 bases, with 10 bases left in between.

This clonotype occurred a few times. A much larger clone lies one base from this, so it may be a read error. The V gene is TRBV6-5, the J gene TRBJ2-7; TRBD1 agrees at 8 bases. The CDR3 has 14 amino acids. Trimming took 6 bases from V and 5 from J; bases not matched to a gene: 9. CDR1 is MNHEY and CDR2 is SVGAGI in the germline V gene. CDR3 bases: TGTGCCAGCAGACACCGGACAGGGAGCAACGAGCAGTACTTC. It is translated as CASRHRTGSNEQYF.

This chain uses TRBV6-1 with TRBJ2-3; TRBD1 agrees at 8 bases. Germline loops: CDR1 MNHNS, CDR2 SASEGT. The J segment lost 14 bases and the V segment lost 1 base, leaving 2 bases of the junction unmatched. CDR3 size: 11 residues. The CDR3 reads CASSEEQGAYF. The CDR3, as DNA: TGTGCCAGCAGTGAAGAGCAGGGGGCGTATTTT.

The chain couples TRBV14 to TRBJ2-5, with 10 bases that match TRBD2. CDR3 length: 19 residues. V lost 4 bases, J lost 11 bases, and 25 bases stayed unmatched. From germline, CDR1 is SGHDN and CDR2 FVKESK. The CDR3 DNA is TGTGCCAGCAGCCCGATGTCGGGTAGCGGGGGGTATCGGTACAATGAGCAGTACTTC. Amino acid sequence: CASSPMSGSGGYRYNEQYF. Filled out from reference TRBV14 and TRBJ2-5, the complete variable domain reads EAGVTQFPSHSVIEKGQTVTLRCDPISGHDNLYWYRRVMGKEIKFLLHFVKESKQDESGMPNNRFLAERTGGTYSTLKVQPAELEDSGVYFCASSPMSGSGGYRYNEQYFGPGTRLLVL.

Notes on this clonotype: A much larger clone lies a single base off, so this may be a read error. This CDR3 reads CANSLGTGGMNTEAFF. The CDR3 bases are TGTGCCAACAGCTTAGGGACAGGGGGGATGAACACTGAAGCTTTCTTT. V gene TRBV7-2 combines with J gene TRBJ1-1; TRBD1 agrees at 11 bases. Germline CDR1 SGHTA, CDR2 FQGNSA. The CDR3 totals 16 residues.

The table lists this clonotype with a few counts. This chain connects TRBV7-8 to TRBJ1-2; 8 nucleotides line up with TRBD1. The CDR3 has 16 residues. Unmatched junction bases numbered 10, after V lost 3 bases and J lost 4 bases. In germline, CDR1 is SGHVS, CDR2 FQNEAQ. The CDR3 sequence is CASSFQKGQGRYGYTF. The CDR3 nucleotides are TGTGCCAGCAGCTTCCAGAAAGGACAGGGCCGCTATGGCTACACCTTC.

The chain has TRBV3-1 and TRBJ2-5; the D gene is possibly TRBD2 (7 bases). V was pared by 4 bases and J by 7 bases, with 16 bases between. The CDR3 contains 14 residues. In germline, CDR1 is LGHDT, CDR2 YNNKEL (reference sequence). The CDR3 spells CASSPDRWGGTQYF. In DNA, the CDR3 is TGTGCCAGCAGCCCGGACAGATGGGGGGGGACCCAGTACTTC.

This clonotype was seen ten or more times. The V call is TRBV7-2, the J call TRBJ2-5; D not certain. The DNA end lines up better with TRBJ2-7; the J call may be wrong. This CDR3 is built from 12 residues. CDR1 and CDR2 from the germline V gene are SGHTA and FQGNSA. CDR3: CASSLVLYEQYF. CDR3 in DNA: TGTGCCAGCAGCTTAGTGTTGTACGAGCAGTACTTC.

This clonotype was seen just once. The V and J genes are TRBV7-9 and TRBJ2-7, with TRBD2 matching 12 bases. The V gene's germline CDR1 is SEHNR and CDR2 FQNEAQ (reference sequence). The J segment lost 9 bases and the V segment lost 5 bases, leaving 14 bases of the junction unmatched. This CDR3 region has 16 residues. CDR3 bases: TGTGCCAGCAGCCCTCTCCTAGCGGGGGGGGACAATGCGCAGTACTTC. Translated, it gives CASSPLLAGGDNAQYF.

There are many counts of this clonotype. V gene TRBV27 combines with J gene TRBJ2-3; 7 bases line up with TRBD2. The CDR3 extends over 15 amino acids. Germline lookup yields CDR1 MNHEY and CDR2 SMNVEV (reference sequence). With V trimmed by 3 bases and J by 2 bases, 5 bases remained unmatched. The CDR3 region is CASSFQRGNTDTQYF. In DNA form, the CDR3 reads TGTGCCAGCAGTTTCCAGCGGGGTAACACAGATACGCAGTATTTT.

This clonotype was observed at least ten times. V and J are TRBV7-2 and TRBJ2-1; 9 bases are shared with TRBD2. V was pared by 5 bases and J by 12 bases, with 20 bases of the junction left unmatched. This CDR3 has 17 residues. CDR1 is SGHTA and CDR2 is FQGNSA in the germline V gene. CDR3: CASSREVWTSAGRGQFF. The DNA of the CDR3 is TGTGCCAGCAGCCGAGAGGTTTGGACTAGCGCCGGTCGAGGGCAGTTCTTC.

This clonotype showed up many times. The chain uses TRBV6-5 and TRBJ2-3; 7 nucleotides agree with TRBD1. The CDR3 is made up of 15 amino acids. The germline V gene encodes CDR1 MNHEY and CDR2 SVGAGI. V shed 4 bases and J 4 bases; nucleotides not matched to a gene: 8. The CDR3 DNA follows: TGTGCCAGCAGTTGGACAGGACAGCCGTCAGATACGCAGTATTTT. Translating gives CASSWTGQPSDTQYF.

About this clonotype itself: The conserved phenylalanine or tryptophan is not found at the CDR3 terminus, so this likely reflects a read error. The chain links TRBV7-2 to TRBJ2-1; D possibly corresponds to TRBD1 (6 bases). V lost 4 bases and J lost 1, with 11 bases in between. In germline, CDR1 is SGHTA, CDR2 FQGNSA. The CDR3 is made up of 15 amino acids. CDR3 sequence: CASSSRQESYNEQFS. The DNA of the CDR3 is TGTGCCAGCAGCTCTAGACAGGAGTCCTACAATGAGCAGTTCTCC.

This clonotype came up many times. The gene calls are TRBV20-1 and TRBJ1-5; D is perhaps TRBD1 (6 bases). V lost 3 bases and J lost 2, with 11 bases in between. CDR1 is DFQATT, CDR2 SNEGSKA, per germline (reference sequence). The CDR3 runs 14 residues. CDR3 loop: CSASPGQGNQPQHF. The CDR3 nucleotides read TGCAGTGCTAGCCCGGGACAAGGCAATCAGCCCCAGCATTTT.

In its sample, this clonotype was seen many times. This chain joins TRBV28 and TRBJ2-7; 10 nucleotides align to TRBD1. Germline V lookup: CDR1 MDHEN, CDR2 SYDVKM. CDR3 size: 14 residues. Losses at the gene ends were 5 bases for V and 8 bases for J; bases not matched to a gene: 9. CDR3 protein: CASSPLGDRGQQYF. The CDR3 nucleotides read TGTGCCAGCAGTCCCCTGGGGGACAGGGGCCAGCAGTACTTC.

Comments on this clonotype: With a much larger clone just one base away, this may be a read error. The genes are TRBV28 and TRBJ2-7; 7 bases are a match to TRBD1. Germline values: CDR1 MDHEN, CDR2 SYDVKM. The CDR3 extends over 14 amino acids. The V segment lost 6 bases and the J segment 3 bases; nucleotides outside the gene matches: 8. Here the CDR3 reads CASSPGQENYEQYF. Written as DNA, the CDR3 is TGTGCCAGCAGCCCCGGACAGGAGAACTACGAGCAGTACTTC.

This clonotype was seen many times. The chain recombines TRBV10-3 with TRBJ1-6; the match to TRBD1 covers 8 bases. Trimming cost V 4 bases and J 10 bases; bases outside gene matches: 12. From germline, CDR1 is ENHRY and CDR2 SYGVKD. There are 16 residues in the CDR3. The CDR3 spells CAISGLVDREGSPLHF. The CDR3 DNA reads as TGTGCCATCAGTGGCCTCGTGGACAGGGAAGGATCACCCCTCCACTTT.

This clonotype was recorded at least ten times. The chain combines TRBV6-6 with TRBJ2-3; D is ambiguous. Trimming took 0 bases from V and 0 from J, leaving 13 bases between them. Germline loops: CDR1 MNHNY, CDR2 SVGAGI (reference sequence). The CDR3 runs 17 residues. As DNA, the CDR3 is TGTGCCAGCAGTTACTCGACCCGAATGACTAGCACAGATACGCAGTATTTT. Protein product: CASSYSTRMTSTDTQYF.

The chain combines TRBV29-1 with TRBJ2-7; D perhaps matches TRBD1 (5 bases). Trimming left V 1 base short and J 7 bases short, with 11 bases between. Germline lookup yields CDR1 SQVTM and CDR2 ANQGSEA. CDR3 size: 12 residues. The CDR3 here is CSVEGGLDEQYF. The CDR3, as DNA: TGCAGCGTTGAAGGGGGCTTGGATGAGCAGTACTTC.

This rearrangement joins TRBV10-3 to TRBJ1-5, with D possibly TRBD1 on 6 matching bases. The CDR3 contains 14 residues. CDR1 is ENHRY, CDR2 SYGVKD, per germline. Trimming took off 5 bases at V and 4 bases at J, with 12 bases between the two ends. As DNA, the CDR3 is TGTGCCATCAGTTCCACAGGGATTAATCAGCCCCAGCATTTT. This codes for CAISSTGINQPQHF.

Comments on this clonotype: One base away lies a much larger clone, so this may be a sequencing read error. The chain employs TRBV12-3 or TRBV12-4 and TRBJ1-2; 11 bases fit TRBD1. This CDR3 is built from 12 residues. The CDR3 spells CAGRTGGFGYTF. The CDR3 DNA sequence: TGTGCCGGCAGGACAGGGGGCTTTGGCTACACCTTC.

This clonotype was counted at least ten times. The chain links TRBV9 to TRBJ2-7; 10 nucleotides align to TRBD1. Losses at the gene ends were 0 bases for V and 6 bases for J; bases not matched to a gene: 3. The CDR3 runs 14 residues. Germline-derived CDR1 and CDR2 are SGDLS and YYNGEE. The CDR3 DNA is TGTGCCAGCAGCGTAGTGGGACAGGGGTCCGAGCAGTACTTC. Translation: CASSVVGQGSEQYF.

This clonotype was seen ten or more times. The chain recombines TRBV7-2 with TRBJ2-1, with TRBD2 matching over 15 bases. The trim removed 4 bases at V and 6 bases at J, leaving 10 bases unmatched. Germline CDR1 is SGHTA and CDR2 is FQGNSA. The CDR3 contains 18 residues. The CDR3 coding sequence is TGTGCCAGCAGCTACCGGGGAGGACTAGCGGGGGGGTCCAATGAGCAGTTCTTC. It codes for CASSYRGGLAGGSNEQFF.

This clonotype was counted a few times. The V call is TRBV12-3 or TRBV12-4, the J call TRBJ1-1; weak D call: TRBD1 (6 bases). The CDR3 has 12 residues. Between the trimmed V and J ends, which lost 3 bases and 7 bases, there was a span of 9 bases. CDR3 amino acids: CASSFQGNEAFF. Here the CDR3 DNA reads TGTGCCAGCAGTTTTCAGGGGAATGAAGCTTTCTTT.

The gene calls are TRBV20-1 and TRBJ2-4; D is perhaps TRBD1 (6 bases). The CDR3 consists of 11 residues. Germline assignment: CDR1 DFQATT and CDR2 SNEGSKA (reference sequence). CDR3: CTVLQGHIQYF. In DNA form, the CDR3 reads TGCACAGTTTTACAGGGACACATTCAGTACTTC.

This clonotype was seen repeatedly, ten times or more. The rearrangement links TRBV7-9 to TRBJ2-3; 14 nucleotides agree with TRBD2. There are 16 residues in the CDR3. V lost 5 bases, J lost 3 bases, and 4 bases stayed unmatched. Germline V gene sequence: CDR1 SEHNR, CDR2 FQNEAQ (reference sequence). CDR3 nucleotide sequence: TGTGCCAGCAGCGGAAGGACTAGCGGGGGGACAGATACGCAGTATTTT. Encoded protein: CASSGRTSGGTDTQYF.

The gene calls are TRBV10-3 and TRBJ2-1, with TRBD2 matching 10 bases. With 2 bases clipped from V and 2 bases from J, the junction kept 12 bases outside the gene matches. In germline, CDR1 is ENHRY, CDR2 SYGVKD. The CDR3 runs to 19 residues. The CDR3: CAISESGGASGIPYNEQFF. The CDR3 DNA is TGTGCCATCAGTGAGAGCGGGGGGGCTAGCGGGATCCCCTACAATGAGCAGTTCTTC.